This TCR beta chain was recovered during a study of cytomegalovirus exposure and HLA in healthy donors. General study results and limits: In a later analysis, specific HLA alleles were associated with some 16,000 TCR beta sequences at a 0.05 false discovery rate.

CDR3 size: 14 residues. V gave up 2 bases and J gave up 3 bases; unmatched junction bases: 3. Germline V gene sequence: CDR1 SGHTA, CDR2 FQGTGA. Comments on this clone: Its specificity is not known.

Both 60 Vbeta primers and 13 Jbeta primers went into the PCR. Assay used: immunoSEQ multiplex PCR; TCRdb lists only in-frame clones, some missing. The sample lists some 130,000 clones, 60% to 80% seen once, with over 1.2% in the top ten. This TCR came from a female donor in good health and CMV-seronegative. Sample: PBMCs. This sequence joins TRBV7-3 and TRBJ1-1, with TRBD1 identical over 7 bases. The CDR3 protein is CASSLPGQYTEAFF. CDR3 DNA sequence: TGTGCCAGCAGCTTACCGGGACAGTACACTGAAGCTTTCTTT.